The 16 T cell receptor beta chains below come from one sample, sequenced in a study of Graves' ophthalmopathy and Graves' hyperthyroidism. The authors amplified TCR beta CDR3 regions, and they did so from RNA transcripts for repertoire sequencing. The first round was an RT-PCR with HTBI primers, and the second round was a multiplex PCR. One entry per CDR3 protein, called by TCRdb with MiXCR from the multiplex PCR reads. Of about 220,000 distinct CDR3 sequences listed, under 25% are singletons. Sequenced material: peripheral blood. These receptors originate from a woman between 50 and 59 years old with Graves' ophthalmopathy.

In this sample, this clonotype turned up many times. J is TRBJ2-7 and V is TRBV6-5, with 12 positions matching TRBD1. Germline CDR1 reads MNHEY; CDR2 reads SVGAGI. Germline trimming cut 5 bases from V and 5 bases from J; bases unmatched to any gene: 13. The CDR3 runs to 17 residues. This CDR3 reads CASSRGFQGQGAHEQYF. The CDR3 DNA reads as TGTGCCAGCAGTCGAGGATTCCAGGGACAGGGGGCGCACGAGCAGTACTTC.

The sample holds one count of this clonotype. A much larger clone is a single base away; this may be a read error. This rearrangement joins TRBV19 to TRBJ2-7; 10 bases fit TRBD2. This CDR3 has 14 residues. Germline lookup yields CDR1 LNHDA and CDR2 SQIVND (reference sequence). After removal of 9 bases from V and 5 bases from J, the junction contained 10 bases not matched to a gene. The CDR3 sequence: CARRYRTSGHEQYF. CDR3 sequence (DNA): TGTGCCAGGCGTTACAGGACTAGCGGCCACGAGCAGTACTTC.

A remark on this clonotype: This could be a read error, since a much larger clone is one nucleotide away. The conserved phenylalanine or tryptophan is not found at the CDR3 terminus, so this likely reflects a read error. The chain carries TRBV5-1 and TRBJ2-5, with a weak D call TRBD1 (5 bases). Germline V gives CDR1 SGHRS, CDR2 YFSETQ. Trimming removed 2 bases from V and 1 base from J, with 6 bases in between. This CDR3 spans 13 amino acids. CDR3 DNA sequence: TGCGCCAGCAGCTTTCAGGGCCAAGAGACCCAGTACTCC. It yields the protein CASSFQGQETQYS.

This clonotype was counted ten times or more. This chain links TRBV9 with TRBJ1-2; the match to TRBD1 covers 7 bases. V gave up 4 bases and J gave up 0 bases; unmatched junction bases: 6. In germline, CDR1 is SGDLS, CDR2 YYNGEE. This CDR3 has 15 residues. DNA for the CDR3: TGTGCCAGCAGCCCAGGGGACAGCACTAACTATGGCTACACCTTC. Its translation: CASSPGDSTNYGYTF.

This clonotype was recorded at least ten times. The chain recombines TRBV20-1 with TRBJ2-7, with 10 bases lining up with TRBD2. Germline trimming cut 6 bases from V and 2 bases from J; bases unmatched to any gene: 4. The germline gives CDR1 DFQATT, CDR2 SNEGSKA (reference sequence). The CDR3 has 13 amino acids. The CDR3 reads CSAQLAGTYEQYF. The CDR3 DNA reads as TGCAGTGCCCAACTAGCGGGAACCTACGAGCAGTACTTC.

The J gene is TRBJ1-5, the V gene TRBV19; D not resolved. Germline CDR1 and CDR2: LNHDA and SQIVND (reference sequence). The CDR3 sequence is 13 residues long. The V gene lost 9 bases and the J gene lost 7 bases, with 16 bases spanning the gap. The CDR3 DNA sequence: TGTGCCAGCTCTGATGGACCTAGGCAGCCCCAGCATTTT. It encodes CASSDGPRQPQHF.

This chain uses TRBV4-1 with TRBJ2-7; D not resolved. The CDR3 covers 14 residues. Germline CDR1 and CDR2: MGHRA and YSYEKL. V was pared by 3 bases and J by 1 base, with 10 bases between. CDR3 sequence: CASSQPTVSYEQYF. In nucleotides, the CDR3 is TGCGCCAGCAGCCAGCCAACAGTTTCCTACGAGCAGTACTTC.

The J gene is TRBJ1-5, the V gene TRBV15; 7 nucleotides align to TRBD1. Germline lookup yields CDR1 LNHNV and CDR2 YYDKDF (reference sequence). The CDR3 totals 15 residues. J was trimmed by 2 bases and V by 2 bases; bases with no gene match: 3. CDR3 residues: CATSRSTGRNQPQHF. DNA of the CDR3: TGTGCCACCAGCAGATCGACAGGGCGCAATCAGCCCCAGCATTTT.

The table lists this clonotype with many counts. The CDR3 is CASALGGNTQETQYF. DNA of the CDR3: TGTGCCAGCGCTCTGGGGGGGAACACTCAAGAGACCCAGTACTTC. The chain links TRBV7-3 to TRBJ2-5; TRBD2 agrees at 7 bases. The CDR3 is 15 residues long. Trimming took 8 bases from V and 2 from J; bases not matched to a gene: 11. The germline V gene encodes CDR1 SGHTA and CDR2 FQGTGA. Complete variable domain (other parts from reference TRBV7-3 and TRBJ2-5): GAGVSQTPSNKVTEKGKYVELRCDPISGHTALYWYRQSLGQGPEFLIYFQGTGAADDSGLPNDRFFAVRPEGSVSTLKIQRTERGDSAVYLCASALGGNTQETQYFGPGTRLLVL.

Many counts were recorded for this clonotype. This chain connects TRBV12-3 or TRBV12-4 to TRBJ2-7; D is possibly TRBD2 (5 bases). This CDR3 has 15 amino acids. V lost 5 bases and J lost 4, with 18 bases in between. CDR3 bases: TGTGCCAGCAGTCCCGGACTCTTTCCTGGTTACGAGCAGTACTTC. This encodes CASSPGLFPGYEQYF.

The genes are TRBV30 and TRBJ1-2, with D maybe TRBD1 (6 bases). The length of the CDR3 is 15 residues. V dropped 3 bases and J dropped 0 bases, with 14 bases sitting between them. Germline CDR1 and CDR2: GTSNPN and SVGIG (reference sequence). For the CDR3, the DNA is TGTGCCTGGAGACAGGGTGGAGCGCCTAACTATGGCTACACCTTC. Its protein product is CAWRQGGAPNYGYTF.

This clonotype has a single count. The V gene is TRBV6-1, the J gene TRBJ1-1; D not certain. This CDR3 has 14 residues. V lost 5 bases and J 1 base, leaving 11 bases between the germline ends. The germline V gene encodes CDR1 MNHNS and CDR2 SASEGT. The CDR3 DNA sequence: TGTGCCAGCAGTCCCAATAAGGGGAACACTGAAGCTTTCTTT. Amino acids: CASSPNKGNTEAFF.

This clonotype came up many times. The chain is built from TRBV6-2 or TRBV6-3 and TRBJ2-4; no reliable D call. The CDR3 has 14 residues. Looked up from germline, CDR1 is MNHEY and CDR2 is SVGEGT. Between the trimmed V and J ends, which lost 8 bases and 0 bases, there was a span of 11 bases. The CDR3 protein is CASPRYLAKNIQYF. As DNA, the CDR3 is TGTGCCAGCCCGAGATATCTAGCCAAAAACATTCAGTACTTC.

This clonotype has ten or more counts. The genes are TRBV27 and TRBJ1-4; no clear D gene. Trimming removed 10 bases from V and 7 bases from J, with 16 bases in between. This CDR3 has 13 amino acids. From germline, CDR1 is MNHEY and CDR2 SMNVEV (reference sequence). CDR3 loop: CATRVGDGEKLFF. For the CDR3, the DNA is TGTGCCACCAGAGTCGGGGATGGTGAAAAACTGTTTTTT.

This clonotype was seen many times. The CDR3 DNA sequence: TGCGCCAGCAGCTTGGGAGCGGGATCGAGGACCGGGGAGCTGTTTTTT. This gives the protein CASSLGAGSRTGELFF. The chain recombines TRBV5-1 with TRBJ2-2, with 7 bases aligning to TRBD2. Germline V lookup: CDR1 SGHRS, CDR2 YFSETQ. Trimming at V came to 0 bases and at J to 5 bases, leaving 7 bases not matched to a gene. The CDR3 runs 16 residues.

This clonotype was recorded at least ten times. The gene calls are TRBV12-3 or TRBV12-4 and TRBJ1-5, with 7 bases that match TRBD1. V lost 5 bases, J lost 6 bases, and 10 bases stayed unmatched. The CDR3 runs 15 residues. The CDR3 nucleotides are TGTGCCAGCAGTGGCGCCGGCAGGGGGGTTCAGCCCCAGCATTTT. It encodes CASSGAGRGVQPQHF.